This is a list of T cell receptor beta chains from one sample in a study of cytomegalovirus exposure and HLA in healthy donors. Data came from immunoSEQ multiplex PCR; TCRdb stores just in-frame clones and leaves some out. Its table lists about 88,000 clones. Sequencing was performed on PBMCs. The receptors stem from a girl aged 10 to 17 in good health and CMV-seropositive. Each CDR3 is given with its conserved first and last residue. Each record gives: V gene, D gene, J gene, CDR3 length, CDR3 protein, CDR3 DNA. A D gene is named only where the DNA matches it firmly.

v_call: TRBV5-1; d_call: TRBD1; j_call: TRBJ2-7; cdr3_length: 15; cdr3_aa: CASSLDGQGVHEQYF; cdr3_nt: TGCGCCAGTAGCTTGGACGGACAGGGGGTCCACGAGCAGTACTTC
v_call: TRBV7-3; d_call: TRBD1; j_call: TRBJ2-1; cdr3_length: 14; cdr3_aa: CASSLGTGVYEQFF; cdr3_nt: TGTGCCAGCAGCTTGGGGACAGGGGTTTATGAGCAGTTCTTC
v_call: TRBV19; d_call: .; j_call: TRBJ1-6; cdr3_length: 16; cdr3_aa: CASSMEGPVWASPLHF; cdr3_nt: TGTGCCAGTAGTATGGAGGGGCCCGTATGGGCTTCACCCCTCCACTTT
v_call: TRBV9; d_call: .; j_call: TRBJ1-2; cdr3_length: 12; cdr3_aa: CASSSQNYGYTF; cdr3_nt: TGTGCCAGCAGCTCACAGAACTATGGCTACACCTTC
v_call: TRBV6-5; d_call: .; j_call: TRBJ2-2; cdr3_length: 15; cdr3_aa: CASSYSGGHTGELFF; cdr3_nt: TGTGCCAGCAGTTACTCCGGGGGGCACACCGGGGAGCTGTTTTTT
v_call: TRBV7-2; d_call: TRBD1; j_call: TRBJ1-2; cdr3_length: 15; cdr3_aa: CASSLNRGPNYGYTF; cdr3_nt: TGTGCCAGCAGCTTAAACAGGGGGCCCAACTATGGCTACACCTTC
v_call: TRBV5-6; d_call: TRBD1; j_call: TRBJ1-4; cdr3_length: 16; cdr3_aa: CASSIDRDATNEKLFF; cdr3_nt: TGTGCCAGCAGCATAGACAGGGATGCAACTAATGAAAAACTGTTTTTT
v_call: TRBV4-1; d_call: .; j_call: TRBJ1-1; cdr3_length: 17; cdr3_aa: CASSQEGAGALNTEAFF; cdr3_nt: TGCGCCAGCAGCCAAGAGGGGGCAGGGGCCCTGAACACTGAAGCTTTCTTT
v_call: TRBV4-1; d_call: TRBD2; j_call: TRBJ2-5; cdr3_length: 18; cdr3_aa: CASSQDVGLAGGQENQYF; cdr3_nt: TGCGCCAGCAGCCAAGATGTGGGACTAGCGGGGGGACAAGAGAACCAGTACTTC
v_call: TRBV5-1; d_call: .; j_call: TRBJ2-7; cdr3_length: 16; cdr3_aa: CASSSGPGQGSYEQYF; cdr3_nt: TGCGCCAGCAGCTCGGGCCCAGGGCAGGGTAGCTACGAGCAGTACTTC
v_call: TRBV12-5; d_call: TRBD1; j_call: TRBJ1-6; cdr3_length: 12; cdr3_aa: CACGTGNSPLHF; cdr3_nt: TGTGCGTGCGGGACAGGGAATTCACCCCTCCACTTT
v_call: TRBV28; d_call: TRBD1; j_call: TRBJ1-6; cdr3_length: 16; cdr3_aa: CASSHRQGSYNSPLHF; cdr3_nt: TGTGCCAGCAGTCACCGACAGGGCTCCTATAATTCACCCCTCCACTTT
v_call: TRBV6-5; d_call: .; j_call: TRBJ2-7; cdr3_length: 12; cdr3_aa: CASSSTAYEQYF; cdr3_nt: TGTGCCAGCAGTTCGACTGCCTACGAGCAGTACTTC
v_call: TRBV6-5; d_call: TRBD2; j_call: TRBJ2-7; cdr3_length: 15; cdr3_aa: CASSYSASGGYEQYF; cdr3_nt: TGTGCCAGCAGTTACTCGGCTAGCGGGGGTTACGAGCAGTACTTC
v_call: TRBV4-1; d_call: .; j_call: TRBJ1-2; cdr3_length: 16; cdr3_aa: CASSQVRGAGVYGYTF; cdr3_nt: TGCGCCAGCAGCCAAGTACGCGGCGCAGGGGTCTATGGCTACACCTTC
v_call: TRBV5-6; d_call: .; j_call: TRBJ2-3; cdr3_length: 15; cdr3_aa: CASSPLSRGTDTQYF; cdr3_nt: TGTGCCAGCAGCCCACTTTCGCGGGGCACAGATACGCAGTATTTT
v_call: TRBV4-3; d_call: .; j_call: TRBJ1-2; cdr3_length: 13; cdr3_aa: CASSQGGIYGYTF; cdr3_nt: TGCGCCAGCAGCCAGGGAGGGATCTATGGCTACACCTTC
v_call: TRBV9; d_call: TRBD2; j_call: TRBJ2-1; cdr3_length: 15; cdr3_aa: CASSVGGGEGNEQFF; cdr3_nt: TGTGCCAGCAGCGTTGGCGGGGGGGAGGGAAATGAGCAGTTCTTC
v_call: TRBV7-2; d_call: TRBD1; j_call: TRBJ2-2; cdr3_length: 15; cdr3_aa: CASSQRDSYTGELFF; cdr3_nt: TGTGCCAGCAGCCAACGGGACAGTTACACCGGGGAGCTGTTTTTT
v_call: TRBV11-3; d_call: .; j_call: TRBJ2-5; cdr3_length: 12; cdr3_aa: CASSLDRETQYF; cdr3_nt: TGTGCCAGCAGCTTAGATCGGGAGACCCAGTACTTC
v_call: TRBV4-1; d_call: TRBD2; j_call: TRBJ2-3; cdr3_length: 19; cdr3_aa: CASSQERLAGILSTDTQYF; cdr3_nt: TGCGCCAGCAGCCAAGAACGACTAGCGGGGATACTTAGCACAGATACGCAGTATTTT
v_call: TRBV7-9; d_call: TRBD1; j_call: TRBJ1-2; cdr3_length: 14; cdr3_aa: CASSRDSTNYGYTF; cdr3_nt: TGTGCCAGCAGCCGGGACAGCACTAACTATGGCTACACCTTC
v_call: TRBV19; d_call: TRBD1; j_call: TRBJ1-1; cdr3_length: 14; cdr3_aa: CASISGQVATEAFF; cdr3_nt: TGTGCCAGTATTTCGGGACAGGTCGCCACTGAAGCTTTCTTT
v_call: TRBV4-1; d_call: TRBD2; j_call: TRBJ2-1; cdr3_length: 16; cdr3_aa: CASSQSGTIGNNEQFF; cdr3_nt: TGCGCCAGCAGCCAGTCCGGGACTATTGGCAACAATGAGCAGTTCTTC
v_call: TRBV2; d_call: TRBD1; j_call: TRBJ1-1; cdr3_length: 14; cdr3_aa: CASSDRTGRPEAFF; cdr3_nt: TGTGCCAGCAGTGACAGGACAGGGCGGCCTGAAGCTTTCTTT
v_call: TRBV29-1; d_call: .; j_call: TRBJ1-1; cdr3_length: 15; cdr3_aa: CSVWPYDTPNTEAFF; cdr3_nt: TGCAGCGTTTGGCCTTACGACACCCCGAACACTGAAGCTTTCTTT
v_call: TRBV18; d_call: .; j_call: TRBJ2-5; cdr3_length: 14; cdr3_aa: CASSPPSGLETQYF; cdr3_nt: TGTGCCAGCTCACCACCTAGTGGGCTGGAGACCCAGTACTTC
v_call: TRBV6-5; d_call: .; j_call: TRBJ2-3; cdr3_length: 15; cdr3_aa: CASSLQGSWTDTQYF; cdr3_nt: TGTGCCAGCAGTCTACAGGGTTCTTGGACAGATACGCAGTATTTT
v_call: TRBV5-4; d_call: TRBD1; j_call: TRBJ2-5; cdr3_length: 14; cdr3_aa: CASSFGQGLETQYF; cdr3_nt: TGTGCCAGCAGCTTTGGACAGGGCCTAGAGACCCAGTACTTC
v_call: TRBV10-3; d_call: .; j_call: TRBJ1-6; cdr3_length: 16; cdr3_aa: CAISEDSSSYNSPLHF; cdr3_nt: TGTGCCATCAGTGAGGACTCGAGCTCCTATAATTCACCCCTCCACTTT
v_call: TRBV5-1; d_call: .; j_call: TRBJ1-6; cdr3_length: 14; cdr3_aa: CASSLVRDNSPLHF; cdr3_nt: TGCGCCAGCAGCTTGGTTCGGGATAATTCACCCCTCCACTTT
v_call: TRBV6-5; d_call: .; j_call: TRBJ1-1; cdr3_length: 15; cdr3_aa: CASRGARIVSTEAFF; cdr3_nt: TGTGCCAGCAGGGGGGCCCGGATCGTGAGCACTGAAGCTTTCTTT
v_call: TRBV5-4; d_call: .; j_call: TRBJ2-1; cdr3_length: 16; cdr3_aa: CASSFSPGGSYNEQFF; cdr3_nt: TGTGCCAGCAGCTTTTCCCCCGGGGGCTCCTACAATGAGCAGTTCTTC
v_call: TRBV7-9; d_call: TRBD1; j_call: TRBJ2-1; cdr3_length: 15; cdr3_aa: CASSLPRQGANEQFF; cdr3_nt: TGTGCCAGCAGCTTACCGAGACAGGGGGCAAATGAGCAGTTCTTC
v_call: TRBV19; d_call: TRBD1; j_call: TRBJ2-2; cdr3_length: 14; cdr3_aa: CASNPGGNTGELFF; cdr3_nt: TGTGCCAGTAATCCAGGGGGCAACACCGGGGAGCTGTTTTTT
v_call: TRBV25-1; d_call: TRBD1; j_call: TRBJ1-2; cdr3_length: 14; cdr3_aa: CASSDAGQGYGYTF; cdr3_nt: TGTGCCAGCAGTGACGCAGGACAGGGTTACGGCTACACCTTC
v_call: TRBV5-5; d_call: .; j_call: TRBJ2-7; cdr3_length: 13; cdr3_aa: CASSLNRAYEQYF; cdr3_nt: TGTGCCAGCAGCTTGAACCGAGCCTACGAGCAGTACTTC
v_call: TRBV4-3; d_call: .; j_call: TRBJ1-6; cdr3_length: 20; cdr3_aa: CASSQVRELLGRSYNSPLHF; cdr3_nt: TGCGCCAGCAGCCAAGTTAGGGAACTACTAGGTCGATCCTATAATTCACCCCTCCACTTT
v_call: TRBV6-1; d_call: .; j_call: TRBJ2-2; cdr3_length: 16; cdr3_aa: CASSEPTSWATGELFF; cdr3_nt: TGTGCCAGCAGTGAACCAACGAGTTGGGCCACCGGGGAGCTGTTTTTT
v_call: TRBV20-1; d_call: .; j_call: TRBJ1-2; cdr3_length: 11; cdr3_aa: CSARREGGYTF; cdr3_nt: TGCAGTGCAAGAAGGGAGGGCGGCTACACCTTC
v_call: TRBV6-5; d_call: TRBD1; j_call: TRBJ1-2; cdr3_length: 14; cdr3_aa: CASSFLGQGDGYTF; cdr3_nt: TGTGCCAGCAGTTTCCTAGGACAGGGAGACGGCTACACCTTC
v_call: TRBV5-6; d_call: TRBD1; j_call: TRBJ1-2; cdr3_length: 14; cdr3_aa: CASSLLRGTYGYTF; cdr3_nt: TGTGCCAGCAGCTTGCTCAGGGGGACCTATGGCTACACCTTC
v_call: TRBV29-1; d_call: .; j_call: TRBJ2-3; cdr3_length: 15; cdr3_aa: CSVSGARTRGDTQYF; cdr3_nt: TGCAGCGTTTCAGGGGCGAGAACGAGGGGGGATACGCAGTATTTT
v_call: TRBV9; d_call: TRBD1; j_call: TRBJ1-5; cdr3_length: 14; cdr3_aa: CASSAQGSNQPQHF; cdr3_nt: TGTGCCAGCAGCGCACAGGGGAGCAATCAGCCCCAGCATTTT
v_call: TRBV6-5; d_call: TRBD2; j_call: TRBJ2-5; cdr3_length: 14; cdr3_aa: CASMGLAGRETQYF; cdr3_nt: TGTGCCAGCATGGGGCTAGCGGGGAGAGAGACCCAGTACTTC
v_call: TRBV12-5; d_call: .; j_call: TRBJ1-1; cdr3_length: 13; cdr3_aa: CASGLVQHTEAFF; cdr3_nt: TGTGCTAGTGGTTTGGTACAGCACACTGAAGCTTTCTTT
v_call: TRBV6-5; d_call: TRBD2; j_call: TRBJ2-1; cdr3_length: 13; cdr3_aa: CASSGLDPPLQFF; cdr3_nt: TGTGCCAGTAGCGGGTTGGACCCTCCTTTGCAGTTCTTC
v_call: TRBV5-1; d_call: TRBD2; j_call: TRBJ2-1; cdr3_length: 15; cdr3_aa: CASSLVVSGGNEQFF; cdr3_nt: TGCGCCAGCAGCTTGGTTGTTAGCGGGGGAAATGAGCAGTTCTTC
v_call: TRBV4-2; d_call: .; j_call: TRBJ2-1; cdr3_length: 15; cdr3_aa: CASSHSGYSYNEQFF; cdr3_nt: TGTGCCAGCAGCCATTCGGGGTACTCCTACAATGAGCAGTTCTTC
v_call: TRBV7-9; d_call: TRBD1; j_call: TRBJ2-5; cdr3_length: 14; cdr3_aa: CASSWDRPEETQYF; cdr3_nt: TGTGCCAGCAGCTGGGACAGGCCAGAGGAGACCCAGTACTTC
v_call: TRBV14; d_call: TRBD1; j_call: TRBJ1-1; cdr3_length: 14; cdr3_aa: CASSQFGQGPEAFF; cdr3_nt: TGTGCCAGCAGCCAATTTGGACAGGGACCTGAAGCTTTCTTT
v_call: TRBV6-5; d_call: .; j_call: TRBJ1-5; cdr3_length: 15; cdr3_aa: CASSYSTGVGQPQHF; cdr3_nt: TGTGCCAGCAGTTACTCGACAGGTGTAGGTCAGCCCCAGCATTTT
v_call: TRBV13; d_call: TRBD1; j_call: TRBJ2-1; cdr3_length: 15; cdr3_aa: CASSPSQTGQNEQFF; cdr3_nt: TGTGCCAGCAGCCCCTCCCAGACAGGGCAGAATGAGCAGTTCTTC
v_call: TRBV5-4; d_call: TRBD2; j_call: TRBJ2-5; cdr3_length: 16; cdr3_aa: CASSLAKRGPQETQYF; cdr3_nt: TGTGCCAGCAGCTTGGCCAAGCGGGGGCCTCAAGAGACCCAGTACTTC
v_call: TRBV6-5; d_call: .; j_call: TRBJ1-6; cdr3_length: 14; cdr3_aa: CASSYPSSNSPLHF; cdr3_nt: TGTGCCAGCAGTTACCCCTCGTCTAATTCACCCCTCCACTTT